One sample yielded the 14 T cell receptor beta chains listed below, sequenced in a study of blood T cell repertoires in COVID-19. Here immunoSEQ multiplex PCR was the method, and the copy in TCRdb shows in-frame clones only, minus some. This sample has 130,000 to 150,000 clones; 88% occur once, and the top ten carry under 12%. The sequenced sample was peripheral blood. All receptors come from a man aged 50-60 years with active or convalescent COVID-19.

The CDR3, as DNA: TGTGCCAGTAGTATCCCTGGGGGAGGATACAATGAGCAGTTCTTC. Amino acids: CASSIPGGGYNEQFF. The rearrangement uses TRBV19 and TRBJ2-1; tentative D call: TRBD2 (6 bases). The CDR3 totals 15 residues. V shed 3 bases and J shed 4 bases, with 13 bases lying between them. CDR1 LNHDA and CDR2 SQIVND come from the germline V gene (reference sequence).

As concerns this clone: The DNA is left out, because the CDR3 cannot be placed on it with certainty; the CDR3 is given as TCRdb lists it. The chain is built from TRBV6-2 or TRBV6-3 and TRBJ2-7; TRBD2 was called by the table and not checked on the DNA. Germline CDR1 and CDR2: MNHEY and SVGEGT. Inclusive of both ends, the CDR3 amounts to 17 amino acids. CDR3 protein: CASSSSSGRAGSYEQYF.

The chain carries TRBV5-6 and TRBJ2-7; 10 bases line up with TRBD2. V shed 5 bases and J 0 bases; nucleotides not matched to a gene: 5. The germline V gene has CDR1 SGHDT and CDR2 YYEEEE. This CDR3 comprises 15 residues. This CDR3 reads CASRFASGSSYEQYF. DNA of the CDR3: TGTGCCAGCAGGTTCGCTAGCGGGAGCTCCTACGAGCAGTACTTC.

This chain links TRBV19 with TRBJ1-3; D is possibly TRBD1 (5 bases). Germline loops: CDR1 LNHDA, CDR2 SQIVND (reference sequence). This CDR3 is built from 15 residues. The germline V and J ends were trimmed by 7 bases and 0 bases, with 13 bases remaining between them. The CDR3 region has the DNA TGTGCCAGTACCGGAATCCAGGGCTCTGGAAACACCATATATTTT. Amino acids: CASTGIQGSGNTIYF. Full variable domain (outside the CDR3, taken from reference TRBV19 and TRBJ1-3): DGGITQSPKYLFRKEGQNVTLSCEQNLNHDAMYWYRQDPGQGLRLIYYSQIVNDFQKGDIAEGYSVSREKKESFPLTVTSAQKNPTAFYLCASTGIQGSGNTIYFGEGSWLTVV.

This chain uses TRBV3-1 (or the pseudogene TRBV3-2) with TRBJ2-3, with 7 bases identical to TRBD2. The length of the CDR3 is 16 residues. Per germline, CDR1 LGHDT and CDR2 YNNKEL (reference sequence). With 1 base clipped from V and 10 bases from J, the junction kept 14 bases outside the gene matches. The CDR3 loop reads CASSQGPGTTSVAQYF. The CDR3 DNA reads as TGTGCCAGCAGCCAAGGCCCCGGGACTACCTCCGTCGCGCAGTATTTT.

The chain recombines TRBV5-1 with TRBJ2-2, with TRBD2 as a possible D gene (5 bases). The CDR3 runs to 12 residues. Germline V gene lookup returns CDR1 SGHRS and CDR2 YFSETQ. With 9 bases removed from V and 8 bases from J, the gap between germline ends came to 14 bases. The CDR3 protein is CATYLGVGELFF. CDR3 DNA sequence: TGCGCCACTTACTTGGGAGTGGGGGAGCTGTTTTTT.

The chain has TRBV27 and TRBJ2-7, with D unresolved. Germline loops: CDR1 MNHEY, CDR2 SMNVEV (reference sequence). This CDR3 has 13 amino acids. V shed 5 bases and J shed 2 bases, with 10 bases lying between them. The chain's CDR3 is CASSIQSAYEQYF. The DNA of the CDR3 is TGTGCCAGCAGTATCCAGTCTGCCTACGAGCAGTACTTC.

This clone has only one observation. The J gene is TRBJ1-5, the V gene TRBV6-5; 7 nucleotides match TRBD1. The trim removed 6 bases at V and 4 bases at J, leaving 6 bases unmatched. The CDR3 extends over 14 amino acids. Germline loops: CDR1 MNHEY, CDR2 SVGAGI. For the CDR3, the DNA is TGTGCCAGCAGGGAGGACAGGACTAATCAGCCCCAGCATTTT. This translates into CASREDRTNQPQHF.

This clone was observed a handful of times. The gene calls are TRBV2 and TRBJ2-7; D perhaps matches TRBD2 (6 bases). V was trimmed by 6 bases and J by 4 bases, leaving 7 bases between them. The germline V gene encodes CDR1 SNHLY and CDR2 FYNNEI. The CDR3 spans 11 residues. CDR3 protein: CASRAGYEQYF. The CDR3 DNA follows: TGTGCCAGCAGGGCGGGGTACGAGCAGTACTTC.

The CDR3 protein is CASSLSSGQPQHF. CDR3 sequence (DNA): TGTGCCAGCAGTTTATCGTCGGGTCAGCCCCAGCATTTT. The V and J genes are TRBV12-3 or TRBV12-4 and TRBJ1-5; D gene uncertain. CDR3 length equals 13 residues. The germline V and J ends were trimmed by 2 bases and 6 bases, with 8 bases remaining between them.

The chain is built from TRBV7-3 and TRBJ2-5; 9 nucleotides match TRBD2. V gave up 8 bases and J gave up 3 bases; unmatched junction bases: 4. This CDR3 is 13 amino acids long. Germline V gives CDR1 SGHTA, CDR2 FQGTGA. The CDR3 region is CASSPSGEETQYF. CDR3 nucleotides: TGTGCCAGCTCCCCTAGCGGGGAAGAGACCCAGTACTTC. Looking up the rest from reference TRBV7-3 and TRBJ2-5 gives the full variable domain: GAGVSQTPSNKVTEKGKYVELRCDPISGHTALYWYRQSLGQGPEFLIYFQGTGAADDSGLPNDRFFAVRPEGSVSTLKIQRTERGDSAVYLCASSPSGEETQYFGPGTRLLVL.

The chain combines TRBV7-2 with TRBJ2-5; 12 nucleotides line up with TRBD2. V was pared by 5 bases and J by 3 bases, with 1 base of the junction left unmatched. The CDR3 is made up of 14 amino acids. CDR1 and CDR2 from the germline V gene are SGHTA and FQGNSA. The CDR3 coding sequence is TGTGCCAGCAGCCGGACTAGCGGGAAAGAGACCCAGTACTTC. It encodes CASSRTSGKETQYF.

The chain has TRBV11-2 and TRBJ2-7, with 13 bases that match TRBD2. V was clipped by 5 bases and J by 5 bases; unmatched bases: 3. Per the germline V gene, CDR1 is SGHAT and CDR2 is FQNNGV. This CDR3 is 14 amino acids long. CDR3: CASSTGLAGNEQYF. Here the CDR3 DNA reads TGTGCCAGCAGCACGGGACTAGCGGGAAACGAGCAGTACTTC. Using reference TRBV11-2 and TRBJ2-7 for the parts outside the CDR3, the full variable domain is EAGVAQSPRYKIIEKRQSVAFWCNPISGHATLYWYQQILGQGPKLLIQFQNNGVVDDSQLPKDRFSAERLKGVDSTLKIQPAKLEDSAVYLCASSTGLAGNEQYFGPGTRLTVT.

V and J are TRBV4-1 and TRBJ1-5; perhaps TRBD1 as D (6 bases). This CDR3 is 17 amino acids long. The V gene's germline CDR1 is MGHRA and CDR2 YSYEKL. Trimming took 4 bases from V and 3 from J, leaving 19 bases between them. The CDR3 spells CASSPYTGTMNNQPQHF. CDR3 DNA sequence: TGCGCCAGCAGCCCTTACACAGGGACGATGAACAATCAGCCCCAGCATTTT.